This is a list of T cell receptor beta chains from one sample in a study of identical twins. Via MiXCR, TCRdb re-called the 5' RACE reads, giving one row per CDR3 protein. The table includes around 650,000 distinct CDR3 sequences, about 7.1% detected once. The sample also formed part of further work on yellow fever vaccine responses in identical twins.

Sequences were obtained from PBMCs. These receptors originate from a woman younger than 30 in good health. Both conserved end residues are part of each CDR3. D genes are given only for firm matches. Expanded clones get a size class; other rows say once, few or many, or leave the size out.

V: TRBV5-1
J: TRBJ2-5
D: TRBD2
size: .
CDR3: CASSLGEGTQYF
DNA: TGCGCCAGCAGCTTAGGGGAGGGGACCCAGTACTTC

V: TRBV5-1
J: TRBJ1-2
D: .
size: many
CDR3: CASSFTTGTQYGYTF
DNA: TGCGCCAGCAGCTTCACAACCGGGACACAATATGGCTACACCTTC

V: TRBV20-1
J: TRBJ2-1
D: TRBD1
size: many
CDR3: CSASPGTAYNEQFF
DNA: TGCAGTGCTAGTCCCGGGACAGCCTACAATGAGCAGTTCTTC

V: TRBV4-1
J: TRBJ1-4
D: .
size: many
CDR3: CASSQGHSNEKLFF
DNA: TGCGCCAGCAGCCAAGGGCACAGTAATGAAAAACTGTTTTTT

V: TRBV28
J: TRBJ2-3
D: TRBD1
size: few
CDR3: CASKGSGGAYTQYF
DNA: TGTGCCAGCAAGGGGTCAGGGGGCGCTTATACGCAGTATTTT

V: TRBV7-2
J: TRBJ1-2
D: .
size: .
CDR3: CASSPGPRYGYTF
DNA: TGTGCCAGCAGCCCGGGACCTCGCTATGGCTACACCTTC

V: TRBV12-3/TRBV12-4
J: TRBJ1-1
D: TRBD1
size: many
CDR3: CASSDRDRDTEAFF
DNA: TGTGCCAGCAGTGACCGGGACAGGGACACTGAAGCTTTCTTT

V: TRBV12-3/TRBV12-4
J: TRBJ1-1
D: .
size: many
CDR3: CASSSLGGLNTEAFF
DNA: TGTGCCAGCAGTTCCCTCGGGGGGCTGAACACTGAAGCTTTCTTT

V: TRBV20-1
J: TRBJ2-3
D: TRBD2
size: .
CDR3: CSASKASGSTDTQYF
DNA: TGCAGTGCTAGTAAGGCTAGCGGTAGCACAGATACGCAGTATTTT

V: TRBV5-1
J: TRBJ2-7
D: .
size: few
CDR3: CASSLESGKFYEQYF
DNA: TGCGCCAGCAGCTTGGAAAGCGGAAAGTTTTACGAGCAGTACTTC

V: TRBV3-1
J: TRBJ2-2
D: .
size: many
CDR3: CASSHYGEVGGELFF
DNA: TGTGCCAGCAGCCATTACGGGGAGGTCGGCGGGGAGCTGTTTTTT

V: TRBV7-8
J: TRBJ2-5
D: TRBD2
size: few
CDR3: CASSLLRLAGETQYF
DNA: TGTGCCAGCAGCTTATTAAGGCTAGCGGGAGAGACCCAGTACTTC

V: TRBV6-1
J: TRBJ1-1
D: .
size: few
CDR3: CASTKGGPMNTEAFF
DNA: TGTGCCAGCACCAAGGGAGGACCGATGAACACTGAAGCTTTCTTT

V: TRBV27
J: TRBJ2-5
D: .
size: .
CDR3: CASRNLGEETQYF
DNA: TGTGCCAGCAGAAACCTCGGGGAAGAGACCCAGTACTTC

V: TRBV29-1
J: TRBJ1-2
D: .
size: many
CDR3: CSVPRGSSYGYTF
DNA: TGCAGCGTTCCCAGGGGCTCCTCATATGGCTACACCTTC

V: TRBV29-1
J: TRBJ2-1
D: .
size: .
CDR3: CSVLTYNEQFF
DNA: TGCAGCGTTTTGACTTACAATGAGCAGTTCTTC

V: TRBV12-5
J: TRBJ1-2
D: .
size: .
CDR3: CASGLAQELGYTF
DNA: TGTGCTAGTGGTTTGGCCCAAGAGTTAGGCTACACCTTC

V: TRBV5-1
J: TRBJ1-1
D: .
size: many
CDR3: CASSLEQPNTEAFF
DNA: TGCGCCAGCAGCTTGGAACAGCCGAACACTGAAGCTTTCTTT

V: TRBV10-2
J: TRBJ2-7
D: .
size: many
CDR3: CASSAGSASYEQYF
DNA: TGCGCCAGCAGTGCGGGATCAGCCTCCTACGAGCAGTACTTC

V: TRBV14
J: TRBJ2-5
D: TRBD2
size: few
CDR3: CASSLILAGGKETQYF
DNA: TGTGCCAGCAGCCTTATACTAGCGGGAGGGAAAGAGACCCAGTACTTC

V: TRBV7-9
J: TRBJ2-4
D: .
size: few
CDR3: CASSLALTIQYF
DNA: TGTGCCAGCAGCTTAGCTCTAACCATTCAGTACTTC

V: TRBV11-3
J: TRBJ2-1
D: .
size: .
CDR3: CASSSGSGTYNEQFF
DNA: TGTGCCAGCAGCTCGGGTTCCGGGACTTACAATGAGCAGTTCTTC

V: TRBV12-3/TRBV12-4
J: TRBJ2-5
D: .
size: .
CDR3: CASRMDSQETQYF
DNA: TGTGCCAGTCGGATGGACAGCCAAGAGACCCAGTACTTC

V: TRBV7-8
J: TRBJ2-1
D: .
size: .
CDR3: CASSSPGVVNEQFF
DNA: TGTGCCAGCAGCTCCCCCGGGGTCGTAAATGAGCAGTTCTTC

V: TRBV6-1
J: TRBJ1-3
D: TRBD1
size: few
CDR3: CASRKGQGAGGNTIYF
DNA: TGTGCCAGCAGAAAGGGACAGGGGGCTGGTGGAAACACCATATATTTT

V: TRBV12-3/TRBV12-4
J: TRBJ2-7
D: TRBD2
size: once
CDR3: CASSAGGYEQYF
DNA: TGTGCCAGCAGCGCCGGGGGGTACGAGCAGTACTTC

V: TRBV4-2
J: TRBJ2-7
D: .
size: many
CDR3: CASSHITPGEEQYF
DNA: TGTGCCAGCAGCCACATCACCCCAGGTGAGGAGCAGTACTTC

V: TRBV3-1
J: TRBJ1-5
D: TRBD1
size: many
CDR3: CASSQNRGLNQPQHF
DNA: TGTGCCAGCAGCCAAAACAGGGGGCTCAATCAGCCCCAGCATTTT

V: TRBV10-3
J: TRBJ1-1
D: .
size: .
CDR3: CAISEFGGRKNTEAFF
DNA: TGTGCCATCAGTGAGTTTGGCGGCAGGAAGAACACTGAAGCTTTCTTT

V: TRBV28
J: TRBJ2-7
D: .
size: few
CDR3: CASSISPLFYEQYF
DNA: TGTGCCAGCTCTATCTCTCCCCTTTTCTACGAGCAGTACTTC

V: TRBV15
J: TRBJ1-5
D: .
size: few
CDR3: CATSRDLGGPDQPQHF
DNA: TGTGCCACCAGCAGAGATCTCGGAGGGCCGGATCAGCCCCAGCATTTT

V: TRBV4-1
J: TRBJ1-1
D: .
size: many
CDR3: CASSQSGRVRNTEAFF
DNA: TGCGCCAGCAGCCAATCGGGTCGGGTAAGGAACACTGAAGCTTTCTTT

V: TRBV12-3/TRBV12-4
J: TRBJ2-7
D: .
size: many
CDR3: CASSLSVPVLEQYF
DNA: TGTGCCAGCAGTTTATCGGTCCCGGTTCTGGAGCAGTACTTC

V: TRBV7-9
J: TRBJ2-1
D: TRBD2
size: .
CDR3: CASTTTSGQSPYNEQFF
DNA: TGTGCCAGCACCACAACTAGCGGTCAAAGCCCCTACAATGAGCAGTTCTTC

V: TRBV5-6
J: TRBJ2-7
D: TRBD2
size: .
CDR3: CASSWGLADYEQYF
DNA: TGTGCCAGCAGCTGGGGACTAGCGGACTACGAGCAGTACTTC

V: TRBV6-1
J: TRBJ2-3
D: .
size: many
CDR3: CASSTGQPRKDTQYF
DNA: TGTGCCAGCAGTACAGGACAGCCTCGCAAAGATACGCAGTATTTT

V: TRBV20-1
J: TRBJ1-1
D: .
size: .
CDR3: CSARDKFAAPFF
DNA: TGCAGTGCTAGAGATAAATTCGCCGCGCCTTTCTTT

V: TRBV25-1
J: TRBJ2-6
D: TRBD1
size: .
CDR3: CASSESLGTGSFSGANVLTF
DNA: TGTGCCAGCAGTGAATCCTTGGGGACAGGAAGTTTCTCTGGGGCCAACGTCCTGACTTTC

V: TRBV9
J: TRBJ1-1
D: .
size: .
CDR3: CASSGGGARSTEAFF
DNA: TGTGCCAGCAGCGGGGGTGGGGCGCGGTCCACTGAAGCTTTCTTT

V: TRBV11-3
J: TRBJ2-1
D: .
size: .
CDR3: CASSLVGGSRDEQFF
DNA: TGTGCCAGCAGCTTAGTAGGGGGGTCTCGGGATGAGCAGTTCTTC

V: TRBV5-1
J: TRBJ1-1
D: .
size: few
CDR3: CASSFSGVNTEAFF
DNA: TGCGCCAGCAGCTTCTCTGGGGTGAACACTGAAGCTTTCTTT

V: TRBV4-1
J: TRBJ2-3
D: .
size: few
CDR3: CASSQNLFEGDTQYF
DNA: TGCGCCAGCAGCCAAAATCTGTTCGAAGGGGATACGCAGTATTTT